These 8 T cell receptor beta chains were sequenced from one sample in a study of blood T cell repertoires in COVID-19. Sequencing was performed with immunoSEQ multiplex PCR; in TCRdb, only in-frame clones are kept and a portion is missing. The data show roughly 230,000 clones, about 88% seen once. Sequencing input: peripheral blood. These receptors were taken from a woman aged 40 to 50 who had recovered from COVID-19.

V is TRBV2 and J is TRBJ2-3; possibly TRBD1 for D (5 bases). V was clipped by 11 bases and J by 2 bases, with 14 bases between them. Germline V gene sequence: CDR1 SNHLY, CDR2 FYNNEI. The CDR3 has 13 amino acids. CDR3 nucleotides: TGTGCCGGGCAGACAGATCTCACAGATACGCAGTATTTT. As protein: CAGQTDLTDTQYF.

The V call is TRBV2, the J call TRBJ2-3; D might be TRBD2 (5 bases). The germline V gene encodes CDR1 SNHLY and CDR2 FYNNEI. The CDR3 length is 13 residues. V was cut by 4 bases and J by 3 bases, with 8 bases left in between. CDR3 nucleotide sequence: TGTGCCAGCAGTGTCACGGGAACAGATACGCAGTATTTT. This encodes CASSVTGTDTQYF.

The rearrangement links TRBV11-2 to TRBJ2-3; 8 nucleotides align to TRBD1. CDR1 SGHAT and CDR2 FQNNGV come from the germline V gene. V was pared by 4 bases and J by 5 bases, with 11 bases of the junction left unmatched. This CDR3 has 16 residues. CDR3 region: CASSSRPGGAGDTQYF. DNA of the CDR3: TGTGCCAGCAGCTCAAGACCAGGGGGCGCAGGAGATACGCAGTATTTT.

The chain is built from TRBV7-9 and TRBJ2-1, with D tentatively TRBD2 (5 bases). This CDR3 region has 17 residues. The germline gives CDR1 SEHNR, CDR2 FQNEAQ (reference sequence). Trimming stripped 3 bases from V and 9 bases from J, with 24 bases between. CDR3 coding DNA: TGTGCCAGCAGCTTGGGAAGCGAAGCGGAGGCAGGCGGTGAGCAGTTCTTC. Translating gives CASSLGSEAEAGGEQFF.

The rearrangement uses TRBV28 and TRBJ1-4; perhaps TRBD1 as D (6 bases). The CDR3 loop spans 15 amino acids. The germline V gene encodes CDR1 MDHEN and CDR2 SYDVKM. Trimming removed 7 bases from V and 0 bases from J, with 12 bases in between. The CDR3 sequence: CASNEQGATNEKLFF. The CDR3 DNA sequence: TGTGCCAGCAATGAACAGGGAGCAACTAATGAAAAACTGTTTTTT.

This chain connects TRBV19 to TRBJ1-5, with a tentative D call TRBD1 (5 bases). Trimming shortened V by 5 bases and J by 7 bases, and 18 bases separated the two germline ends. Germline assignment: CDR1 LNHDA and CDR2 SQIVND (reference sequence). The CDR3 loop spans 15 amino acids. CDR3 nucleotide sequence: TGTGCCAGTAGTCAACGTCCCGGGCGGGACCAGCCCCAGCATTTT. The encoded protein is CASSQRPGRDQPQHF.

The rearrangement uses TRBV30 and TRBJ2-7; 8 nucleotides match TRBD1. The V and J ends lost 1 base and 2 bases, in that order; junction bases with no gene match: 16. This CDR3 is 18 amino acids long. The V gene's germline CDR1 is GTSNPN and CDR2 SVGIG (reference sequence). The CDR3 loop is CAWSDTALGTGNTYEQYF. In nucleotides, the CDR3 is TGTGCCTGGAGTGACACAGCCCTAGGGACAGGAAACACCTACGAGCAGTACTTC.

The chain links TRBV29-1 to TRBJ2-5, with 7 bases matching TRBD1. V shed 3 bases, J shed 4 bases, and the junction held 2 bases outside the gene matches. The germline V gene has CDR1 SQVTM and CDR2 ANQGSEA. The length of the CDR3 is 12 residues. CDR3 in DNA: TGCAGCGTTGATCGACAGGGAGAGACCCAGTACTTC. Translating gives CSVDRQGETQYF.